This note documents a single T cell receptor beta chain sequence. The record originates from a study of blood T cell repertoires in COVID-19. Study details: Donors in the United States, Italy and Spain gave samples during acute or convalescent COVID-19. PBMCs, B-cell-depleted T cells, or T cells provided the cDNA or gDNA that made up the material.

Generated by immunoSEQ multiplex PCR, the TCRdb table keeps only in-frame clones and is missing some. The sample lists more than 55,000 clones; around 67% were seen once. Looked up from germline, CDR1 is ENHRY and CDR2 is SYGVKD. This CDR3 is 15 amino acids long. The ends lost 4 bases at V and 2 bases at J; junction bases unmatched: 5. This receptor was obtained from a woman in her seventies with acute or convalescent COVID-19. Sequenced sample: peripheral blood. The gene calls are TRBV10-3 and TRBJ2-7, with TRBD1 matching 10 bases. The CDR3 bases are TGTGCCATCAGTGGCGGGACAGGGGATACCTACGAGCAGTACTTC. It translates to CAISGGTGDTYEQYF.